A selection of T cell receptor beta chains follows, all from one sample in a study of shared clonotypes between healthy human individuals. Profiled with immunoSEQ multiplex PCR; TCRdb holds only in-frame clones, not every one. Among nearly 2 million clones listed, about 95% were seen once. Sample: naive CD8+ T cells sorted from blood. These receptor sequences come from a young man in good health. Each CDR3 is given without its conserved first and last residue.

V: TRBV29-1
J: TRBJ2-7
CDR3: SVLQGPYEQY

V: TRBV9
J: TRBJ2-3
CDR3: ASSVGKDTQY

V: TRBV7-8
J: TRBJ2-5
CDR3: ASSSHPEGQETQY

V: TRBV7-2
J: TRBJ1-1
CDR3: ASSVRAPVYEAF

V: TRBV19
J: TRBJ2-7
CDR3: ASSFGTGIRDEQY

V: TRBV11-3
J: TRBJ2-1
CDR3: ASASHWNEQF

V: TRBV29-1
J: TRBJ2-7
CDR3: SVESNYEQY

V: TRBV5-4
J: TRBJ2-1
CDR3: ASSTGLAGDGNEQF

V: TRBV6-5
J: TRBJ1-1
CDR3: ASSYSTWGNTEAF

V: TRBV6-1
J: TRBJ2-5
CDR3: ASSEPGGGVETQY

V: TRBV5-4
J: TRBJ2-3
CDR3: ASSLYTDTQY

V: TRBV9
J: TRBJ2-4
CDR3: ASSVEGASGDIQY

V: TRBV4-1
J: TRBJ2-6
CDR3: ASSSDSGANVLT

V: TRBV28
J: TRBJ2-1
CDR3: ASSFGKTGGTGNEQF

V: TRBV27
J: TRBJ2-1
CDR3: ASSPDSYNEQF

V: TRBV14
J: TRBJ2-7
CDR3: ASSVGTGYSYEQY

V: TRBV5-1
J: TRBJ1-4
CDR3: ASSLTAPTNEKLF

V: TRBV19
J: TRBJ2-3
CDR3: ASRGLAGSTGDTQY

V: TRBV28
J: TRBJ2-5
CDR3: ASRPDRGLRETQY

V: TRBV5-6
J: TRBJ2-7
CDR3: ASSSSSYEQY

V: TRBV9
J: TRBJ1-2
CDR3: ASSVTGGIDYGYT

V: TRBV27
J: TRBJ2-5
CDR3: APTPPPTGTKETQY

V: TRBV7-9
J: TRBJ2-7
CDR3: AILKRENYEQY

V: TRBV27
J: TRBJ2-7
CDR3: ASSLSAQGYEQY

V: TRBV9
J: TRBJ2-3
CDR3: ASSADRHTDTQY

V: TRBV4-2
J: TRBJ2-2
CDR3: ASSQELNTGELF

V: TRBV6-5
J: TRBJ2-2
CDR3: ASSYSENTGELF

V: TRBV4-1
J: TRBJ2-7
CDR3: ASSHRREGGYEQY

V: TRBV4-1
J: TRBJ2-7
CDR3: ASSQDAESRQY

V: TRBV5-1
J: TRBJ2-2
CDR3: ASSSDPGTGELF

V: TRBV6-6
J: TRBJ2-5
CDR3: ASIDPGLEETQY

V: TRBV5-4
J: TRBJ2-1
CDR3: ASSLVGLTGGMNEQF

V: TRBV19
J: TRBJ1-5
CDR3: ASRSRPQETGVFQPQH